The T cell receptor beta chain described here comes from a study of shared clonotypes between healthy human individuals. Germline V lookup: CDR1 MDHEN, CDR2 SYDVKM. The CDR3 extends over 13 amino acids. V lost 9 bases, J lost 1 base, and 13 bases lay in between. Unsorted PBMC replicate PCRs drew on around 300 ng DNA, representing 30,000 to 35,000 T cell genomes. The table came from immunoSEQ multiplex PCR; TCRdb's copy has only in-frame clones and leaves some out. This sample yields about 490,000 clones, of which roughly four fifths are seen a single time; 10% to 15% belongs to the top ten. The TCR was taken from a woman in her thirties or forties in good health. Some clones in this sample may be carry-over from other donors' samples. The rearrangement uses TRBV28 and TRBJ2-7; D is unresolved. The sample was PBMCs. CDR3 nucleotides: TGTGCCAGTCAAATGACGGTTTCCTACGAGCAGTACTTC. Its protein is CASQMTVSYEQYF.